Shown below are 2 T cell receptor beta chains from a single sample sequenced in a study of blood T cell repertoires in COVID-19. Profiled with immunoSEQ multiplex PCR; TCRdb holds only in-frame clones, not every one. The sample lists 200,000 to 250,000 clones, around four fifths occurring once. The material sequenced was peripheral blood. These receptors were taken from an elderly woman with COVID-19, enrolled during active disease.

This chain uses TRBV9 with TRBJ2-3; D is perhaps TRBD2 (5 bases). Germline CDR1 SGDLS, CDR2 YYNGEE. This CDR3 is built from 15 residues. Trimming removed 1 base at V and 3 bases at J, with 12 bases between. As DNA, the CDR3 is TGTGCCAGCAGCGTAAGAGGAGGTGGGACAGATACGCAGTATTTT. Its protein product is CASSVRGGGTDTQYF.

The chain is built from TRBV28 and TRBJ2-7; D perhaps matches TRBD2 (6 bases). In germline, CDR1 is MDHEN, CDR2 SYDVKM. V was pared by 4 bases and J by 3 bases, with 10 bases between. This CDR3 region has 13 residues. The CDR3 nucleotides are TGTGCCAGCAGTTACCCGGGGGTCTACGAGCAGTACTTC. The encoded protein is CASSYPGVYEQYF.